These T cell receptor beta chains were read from a single sample in a study of lymphopenia after photon versus proton radiotherapy. The data were produced by immunoSEQ multiplex PCR, yet TCRdb's version contains in-frame clones alone and is incomplete. The sample holds roughly 58,000 clones; 75% to 90% are singletons and the top ten take 10% to 15%. The sample consisted of peripheral blood, taken from a patient treated with proton-based radiotherapy. All receptors come from a man older than 75 with esophageal cancer. Each CDR3 is given with its conserved first and last residue. The order of the fields is CDR3 length, V gene, D gene, J gene, clone size, CDR3 DNA, CDR3 protein. The D gene is left open where the match is weak. Where a row states a size, it is once, few, many or the class of an expanded clone; other rows omit it.

16	TRBV10-3	TRBD2	TRBJ2-3	NA	TGTGCCATCGGCGGCATACTAGCGGAAGATTTAGATACGCAGTATTTT	CAIGGILAEDLDTQYF
14	TRBV11-2	NA	TRBJ1-2	NA	TGTGCCAGCAGCTTAGTCTCAGGGACCTATGGCTACACCTTC	CASSLVSGTYGYTF
17	TRBV5-1	TRBD1	TRBJ1-2	NA	TGCGCCAGCAGCGAGGGGGACAGGGTGTCGTTGGGCTATGGCTACACCTTC	CASSEGDRVSLGYGYTF
14	TRBV7-2	NA	TRBJ1-2	few	TGTGCCAGCAGCTTAGAAGCCAGGCCCTATGGCTACACCTTC	CASSLEARPYGYTF
12	TRBV29-1	NA	TRBJ2-1	few	TGCAGCGTCACCTCTCGGGGAAATGAGCAGTTCTTC	CSVTSRGNEQFF
15	TRBV2	TRBD1	TRBJ2-7	NA	TGTGCCAGCAGTGAAGCGGGACAGGAATCCTACGAGCAGTACTTC	CASSEAGQESYEQYF
14	TRBV6-1	TRBD2	TRBJ2-5	NA	TGTGCCAGCAGCCGACAGCGGGGTTTGGAGACCCAGTACTTC	CASSRQRGLETQYF
14	TRBV14	NA	TRBJ2-6	NA	TGTGCCAGCAGCGCAAGCTCTGGGGCCAACGTCCTGACTTTC	CASSASSGANVLTF
16	TRBV4-2	TRBD1	TRBJ1-4	NA	TGTGCCAGCAGCCAAGAACAGGGGGCGCGCGGTGAAAAACTGTTTTTT	CASSQEQGARGEKLFF
13	TRBV2	NA	TRBJ2-2	NA	TGTGCCAGCAGAATAGCGGTCACCGGGGAGCTGTTTTTT	CASRIAVTGELFF
15	TRBV10-2	TRBD2	TRBJ2-1	NA	TGCGCCAGCATATCCAAACTAGCGGGAAGGGATGAGCAGTTCTTC	CASISKLAGRDEQFF
12	TRBV19	NA	TRBJ1-2	once	TGTGCCAGTAGTATAAGGGGCGGTGGCTACACCTTC	CASSIRGGGYTF
13	TRBV25-1	NA	TRBJ1-4	NA	TGTGCCAGCAGTGACCGCCTGGGGGGAAAACTGTTTTTT	CASSDRLGGKLFF
14	TRBV11-3	NA	TRBJ2-1	NA	TGTGCCAGCAGCTTCCAGAACTCCTACAATGAGCAGTTCTTC	CASSFQNSYNEQFF
13	TRBV27	NA	TRBJ1-2	NA	TGTGCCAGCAGTTTAGGGTTGTGGGGTGGCTACACCTTC	CASSLGLWGGYTF
15	TRBV5-1	NA	TRBJ2-7	NA	TGCGCCAGCAGCTTGGTGTCAGGGGTTAGCTACGAGCAGTACTTC	CASSLVSGVSYEQYF
16	TRBV15	NA	TRBJ2-1	NA	TGTGCCACCAGCAGAGATGGCGTTTACTCCTACAATGAGCAGTTCTTC	CATSRDGVYSYNEQFF
15	TRBV11-2	TRBD2	TRBJ2-1	NA	TGTGCCAGCAGCTTGACTAGCGTCGGGGCGGGTGAGCAGTTCTTC	CASSLTSVGAGEQFF
13	TRBV19	NA	TRBJ1-5	once	TGTGCCAGTAGTATGCACCCCGATCAGCCCCAGCATTTT	CASSMHPDQPQHF
17	TRBV19	TRBD1	TRBJ2-2	NA	TGTGCCAGTAGTCCCGGATCGGGGACAGGGAAGGCCGGGGAGCTGTTTTTT	CASSPGSGTGKAGELFF
14	TRBV5-1	TRBD1	TRBJ1-4	NA	TGCGCCAGCGGAATCGGGACAGTTGAAGAAAAACTGTTTTTT	CASGIGTVEEKLFF
14	TRBV9	NA	TRBJ2-1	NA	TGTGCCAGCAGCGTAGGACAGGTCAACAATGAGCAGTTCTTC	CASSVGQVNNEQFF
14	TRBV27	TRBD1	TRBJ1-3	once	TGTGCCAGCAGTCGGACAGGCCCTGGAAACACCATATATTTT	CASSRTGPGNTIYF
15	TRBV18	NA	TRBJ2-1	NA	TGTGCCAGCTCACCTCGGAGGGGTCTCAACAATGAGCAGTTCTTC	CASSPRRGLNNEQFF
15	TRBV9	TRBD2	TRBJ2-5	NA	TGTGCCAGCAGCGTATCTGGACTCGGGGGGGAGACCCAGTACTTC	CASSVSGLGGETQYF
16	TRBV21-1	NA	TRBJ2-3	NA	TGTGCCAGCCCTACCGGGGCGGGAACTAGCACAGATACGCAGTATTTT	CASPTGAGTSTDTQYF
16	TRBV7-2	TRBD2	TRBJ2-3	NA	TGTGCCAGCAGCTTCCTAGCGGGGGCTGTGGGAGATACGCAGTATTTT	CASSFLAGAVGDTQYF
14	TRBV6-1	NA	TRBJ1-2	NA	TGTGCCAGCAGTCAGAACAGGGATGTCGGGGGCTACACCTTC	CASSQNRDVGGYTF
12	TRBV27	NA	TRBJ1-1	NA	TGTGCCAGCAACCCCGTCGGAGCTGAAGCTTTCTTT	CASNPVGAEAFF
12	TRBV7-2	NA	TRBJ1-1	NA	TGTGCCAGCAGCAGAGACGAGACTGAAGCTTTCTTT	CASSRDETEAFF
13	TRBV5-5	NA	TRBJ2-1	NA	TGTGCCAGCAGCTTAAAGCCCGACAATGAGCAGTTCTTC	CASSLKPDNEQFF
15	TRBV7-2	TRBD1	TRBJ1-5	NA	TGTGCCAGCAGCCGCGGGACAGCGAGCAATCAGCCCCAGCATTTT	CASSRGTASNQPQHF
14	TRBV6-5	TRBD1	TRBJ1-1	NA	TGTGCCAGCAGTTGGCAGGGGGCGGACACTGAAGCTTTCTTT	CASSWQGADTEAFF
16	TRBV18	NA	TRBJ1-1	NA	TGTGCCAGCTCACCCCGAACGGGACTTATGAACACTGAAGCTTTCTTT	CASSPRTGLMNTEAFF
13	TRBV2	NA	TRBJ1-2	NA	TGTGCCAGCAGGAGTGTTAACCTCTATGGCTACACCTTC	CASRSVNLYGYTF
15	TRBV19	NA	TRBJ2-5	NA	TGTGCCAGTAGTATGGAGGGGGCGCTTCGGGAAACCCAGTACTTC	CASSMEGALRETQYF
19	TRBV12-5	TRBD1	TRBJ2-7	NA	TGTGCTAGTGGTTTGGTCCTAGGGCAGGGGGCTTCCCCGGTCGGCGAGCAGTACTTC	CASGLVLGQGASPVGEQYF
14	TRBV2	NA	TRBJ1-1	NA	TGTGCCAGCAGTGAACTAGCCAGGGTGACTGAAGCTTTCTTT	CASSELARVTEAFF